The sequence of this TCR beta chain was determined in a study of shared clonotypes between healthy human individuals. Study background: Three CD4 naive, three CD4 memory, two CD8 naive and one CD8 memory plate were used per donor. Study-level results: Naive subsets typically showed greater estimated richness than memory subsets.

Naivety among CD8 cells was defined by CD45RO negativity and positive CCR7 selection, thereby excluding terminally differentiated effector memory CD45RA+ cells. As concerns this clone: Its specificity is unknown.

In the original analysis: Owing to the provision of junction-only sequences devoid of quality scores by immunoSEQ, filtering differed. Profiling relied on immunoSEQ multiplex PCR, and the TCRdb table lists in-frame clones only, not all of them. The DNA gave D and trimming, while V, J and clone size come from that table. The sample holds 500,000 to 700,000 clones; 85% to 95% are singletons and the top ten take 0.095% to 0.14%. V gave up 4 bases and J gave up 5 bases; unmatched junction bases: 16. The length of the CDR3 is 17 residues. Germline CDR1 SGHDT, CDR2 YYEEEE. Sequences were obtained from naive CD8+ T cells sorted from blood. The chain recombines TRBV5-6 with TRBJ2-5; 8 nucleotides agree with TRBD1. The receptor comes from a woman aged 25 to 39 in good health. The CDR3 DNA sequence: TGTGCCAGCAGCCCGTGGACAGGGCGGTACGGATCGGAGACCCAGTACTTC. It specifies CASSPWTGRYGSETQYF.